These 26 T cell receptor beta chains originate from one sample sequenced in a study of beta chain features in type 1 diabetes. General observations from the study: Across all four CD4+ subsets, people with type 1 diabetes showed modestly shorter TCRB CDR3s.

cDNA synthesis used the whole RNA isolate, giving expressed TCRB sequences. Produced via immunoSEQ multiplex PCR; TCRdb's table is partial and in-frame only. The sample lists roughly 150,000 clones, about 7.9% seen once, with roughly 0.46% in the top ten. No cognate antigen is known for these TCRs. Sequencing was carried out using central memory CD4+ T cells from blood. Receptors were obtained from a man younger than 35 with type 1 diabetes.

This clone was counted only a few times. CDR3 region: CASSSGTGHTEAFF. CDR3 in DNA: TGTGCCAGCAGCTCAGGGACAGGGCACACTGAAGCTTTCTTT. The chain couples TRBV7-8 to TRBJ1-1; 9 positions agree with TRBD1. J gave up 3 bases and V 4 bases, and 3 bases lay outside the gene matches. The CDR3 length is 14 residues. Germline V gene lookup returns CDR1 SGHVS and CDR2 FQNEAQ.

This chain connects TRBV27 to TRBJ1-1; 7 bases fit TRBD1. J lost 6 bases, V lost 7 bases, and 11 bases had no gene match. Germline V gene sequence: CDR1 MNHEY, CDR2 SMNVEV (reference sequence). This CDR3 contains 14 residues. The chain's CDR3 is CASTRGGLVSEAFF. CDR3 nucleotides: TGTGCCAGCACCAGAGGGGGCCTGGTCTCTGAAGCTTTCTTT.

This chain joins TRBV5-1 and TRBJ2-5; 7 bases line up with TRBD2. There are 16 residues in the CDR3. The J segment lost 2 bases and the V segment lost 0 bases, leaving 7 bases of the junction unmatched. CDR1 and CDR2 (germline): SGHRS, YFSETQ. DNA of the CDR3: TGCGCCAGCAGCTTGGGTACTAGCGCCCAACAAGAGACCCAGTACTTC. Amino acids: CASSLGTSAQQETQYF.

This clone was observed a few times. CDR3 in DNA: TGTGCCAGCAGCGCGGGACTAGCCCTCGAGACCCAGTACTTC. Translated, it gives CASSAGLALETQYF. V is TRBV9 and J is TRBJ2-5, with TRBD2 matching over 9 bases. The germline gives CDR1 SGDLS, CDR2 YYNGEE. Losses at the gene ends were 3 bases for V and 5 bases for J; bases not matched to a gene: 5. This CDR3 has 14 residues.

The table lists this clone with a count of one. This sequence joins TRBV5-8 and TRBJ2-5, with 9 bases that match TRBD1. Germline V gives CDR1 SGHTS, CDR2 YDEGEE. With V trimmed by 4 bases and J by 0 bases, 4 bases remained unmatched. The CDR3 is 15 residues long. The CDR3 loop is CASSLGTGHQETQYF. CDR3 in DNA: TGTGCCAGCAGCCTTGGGACAGGGCACCAAGAGACCCAGTACTTC.

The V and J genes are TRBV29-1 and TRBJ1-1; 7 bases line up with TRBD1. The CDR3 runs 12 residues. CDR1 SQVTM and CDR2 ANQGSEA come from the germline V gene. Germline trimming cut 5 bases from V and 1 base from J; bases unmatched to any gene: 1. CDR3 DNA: TGCAGCGTTAGGGACAGGAACACTGAAGCTTTCTTT. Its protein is CSVRDRNTEAFF.

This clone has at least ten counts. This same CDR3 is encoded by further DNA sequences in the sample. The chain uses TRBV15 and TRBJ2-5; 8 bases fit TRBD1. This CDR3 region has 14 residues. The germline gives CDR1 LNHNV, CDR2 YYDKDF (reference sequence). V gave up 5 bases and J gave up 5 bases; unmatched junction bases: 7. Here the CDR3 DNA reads TGTGCCACCAGCGGACAGGGCGGAGAGGAGACCCAGTACTTC. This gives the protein CATSGQGGEETQYF.

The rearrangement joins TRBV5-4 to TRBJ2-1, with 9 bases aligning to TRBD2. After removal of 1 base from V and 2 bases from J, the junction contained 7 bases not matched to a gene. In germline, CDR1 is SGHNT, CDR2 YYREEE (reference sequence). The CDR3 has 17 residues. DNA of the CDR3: TGTGCCAGCAGCTTGAATAGCGGGAGTAGAACCTACAATGAGCAGTTCTTC. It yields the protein CASSLNSGSRTYNEQFF.

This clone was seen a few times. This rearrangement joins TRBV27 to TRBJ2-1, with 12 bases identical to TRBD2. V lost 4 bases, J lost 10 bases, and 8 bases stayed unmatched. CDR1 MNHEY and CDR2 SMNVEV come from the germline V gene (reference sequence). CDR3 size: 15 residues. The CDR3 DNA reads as TGTGCCAGCAGTTGGACTAGCGGGGTTCCTCAAGAGCAGTTCTTC. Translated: CASSWTSGVPQEQFF.

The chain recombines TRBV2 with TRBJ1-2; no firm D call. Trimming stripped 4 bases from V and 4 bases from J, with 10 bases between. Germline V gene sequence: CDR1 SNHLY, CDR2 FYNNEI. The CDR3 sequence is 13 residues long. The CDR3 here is CASSAIPIYGYTF. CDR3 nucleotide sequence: TGTGCCAGCAGTGCCATCCCTATCTATGGCTACACCTTC.

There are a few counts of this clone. CDR3 amino acids: CASSVGGANTGELFF. CDR3 bases: TGTGCCAGCAGCGTGGGGGGGGCGAACACCGGGGAGCTGTTTTTT. The chain links TRBV9 to TRBJ2-2, with 7 bases aligning to TRBD2. The CDR3 extends over 15 amino acids. V gave up 2 bases and J gave up 0 bases; unmatched junction bases: 1. The germline V gene encodes CDR1 SGDLS and CDR2 YYNGEE.

The CDR3 DNA reads TGTGCCAGCAGCTCGGAGGAGACCCAGTACTTC. Translating it yields CASSSEETQYF. V gene TRBV11-3 combines with J gene TRBJ2-5; D is ambiguous. The CDR3 is made up of 11 amino acids. V was cut by 4 bases and J by 5 bases, with 5 bases left in between. The germline CDR1 and CDR2 sequences are SGHNT and YENEEA.

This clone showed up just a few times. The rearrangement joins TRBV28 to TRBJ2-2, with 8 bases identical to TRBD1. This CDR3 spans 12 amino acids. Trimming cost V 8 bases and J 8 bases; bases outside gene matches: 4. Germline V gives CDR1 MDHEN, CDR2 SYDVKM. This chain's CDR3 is CASAQGAGELFF. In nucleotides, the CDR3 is TGTGCCAGCGCCCAGGGGGCTGGGGAGCTGTTTTTT.

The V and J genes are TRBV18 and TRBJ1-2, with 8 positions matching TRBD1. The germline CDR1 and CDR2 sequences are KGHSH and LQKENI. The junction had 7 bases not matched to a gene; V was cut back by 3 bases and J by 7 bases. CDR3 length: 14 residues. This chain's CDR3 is CASSPQTGDRGYTF. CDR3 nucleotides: TGTGCCAGCTCACCGCAGACAGGGGACCGTGGCTACACCTTC.

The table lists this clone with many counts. The CDR3 DNA follows: TGTGCCAGTCGCCCTCGGGGCTCTGGAAACACCATATATTTT. Translation: CASRPRGSGNTIYF. The rearrangement joins TRBV25-1 to TRBJ1-3; D call uncertain. The V and J ends lost 9 bases and 0 bases respectively, with 12 bases between them. CDR3 length: 14 residues. Germline V gene lookup returns CDR1 MGHDK and CDR2 SYGVNS.

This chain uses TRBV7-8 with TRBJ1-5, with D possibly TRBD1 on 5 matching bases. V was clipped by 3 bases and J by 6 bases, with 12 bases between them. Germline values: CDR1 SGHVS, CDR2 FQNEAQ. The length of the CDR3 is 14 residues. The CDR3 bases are TGTGCCAGCAGCTTGGAGGGGAGTGGTCAGCCCCAGCATTTT. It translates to CASSLEGSGQPQHF.

This CDR3 reads CTSTSPGQNYSNQPQHF. The CDR3 region has the DNA TGCACCAGCACCAGCCCGGGACAGAACTATAGCAATCAGCCCCAGCATTTT. The V call is TRBV1, the J call TRBJ1-5; no check of the table's D call, TRBD1, against the DNA was made. TRBV1 is a pseudogene locus. This CDR3 comprises 17 residues.

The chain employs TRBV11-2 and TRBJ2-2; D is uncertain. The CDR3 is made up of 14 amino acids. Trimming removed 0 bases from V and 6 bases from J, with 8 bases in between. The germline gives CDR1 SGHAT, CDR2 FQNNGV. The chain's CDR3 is CASSLEHASGELFF. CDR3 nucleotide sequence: TGTGCCAGCAGCTTAGAGCACGCGTCCGGGGAGCTGTTTTTT.

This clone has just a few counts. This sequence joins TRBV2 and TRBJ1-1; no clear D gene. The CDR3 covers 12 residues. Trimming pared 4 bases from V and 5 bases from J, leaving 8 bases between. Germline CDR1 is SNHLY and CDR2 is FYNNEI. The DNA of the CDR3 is TGTGCCAGCAGTGTCACGGGGACTGAAGCTTTCTTT. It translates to CASSVTGTEAFF. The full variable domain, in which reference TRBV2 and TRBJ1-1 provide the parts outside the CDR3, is EPEVTQTPSHQVTQMGQEVILRCVPISNHLYFYWYRQILGQKVEFLVSFYNNEISEKSEIFDDQFSVERPDGSNFTLKIRSTKLEDSAMYFCASSVTGTEAFFGQGTRLTVV.

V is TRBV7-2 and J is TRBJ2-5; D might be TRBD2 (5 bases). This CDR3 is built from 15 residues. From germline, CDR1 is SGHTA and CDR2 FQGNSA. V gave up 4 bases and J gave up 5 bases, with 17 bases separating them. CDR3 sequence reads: CASSSGLFLGETQYF. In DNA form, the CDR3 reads TGTGCCAGCAGCTCCGGACTCTTCCTGGGGGAGACCCAGTACTTC.

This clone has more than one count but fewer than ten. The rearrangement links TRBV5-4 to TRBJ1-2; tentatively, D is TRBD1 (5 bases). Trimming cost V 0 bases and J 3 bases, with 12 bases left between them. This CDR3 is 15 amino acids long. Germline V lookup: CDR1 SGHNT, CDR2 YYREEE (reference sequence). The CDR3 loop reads CASSLAVRADYGYTF. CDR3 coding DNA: TGTGCCAGCAGCTTGGCCGTCAGGGCCGACTATGGCTACACCTTC.

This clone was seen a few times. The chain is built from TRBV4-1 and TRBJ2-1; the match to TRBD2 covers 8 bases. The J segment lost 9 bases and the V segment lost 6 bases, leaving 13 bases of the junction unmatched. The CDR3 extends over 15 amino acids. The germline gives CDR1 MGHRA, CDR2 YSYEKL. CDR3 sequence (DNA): TGCGCCAGCAGGGGCGGGCTAGCGGGTAGGAGTGAGCAGTTCTTC. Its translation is CASRGGLAGRSEQFF.

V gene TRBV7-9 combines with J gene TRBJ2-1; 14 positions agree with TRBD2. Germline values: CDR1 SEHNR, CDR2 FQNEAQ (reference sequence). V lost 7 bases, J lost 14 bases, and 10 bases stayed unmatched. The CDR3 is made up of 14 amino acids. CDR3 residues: CASTPGLAGEVKFF. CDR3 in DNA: TGTGCCAGCACCCCGGGACTAGCGGGAGAGGTTAAGTTCTTC. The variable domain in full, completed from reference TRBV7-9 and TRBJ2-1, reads DTGVSQNPRHKITKRGQNVTFRCDPISEHNRLYWYRQTLGQGPEFLTYFQNEAQLEKSRLLSDRFSAERPKGSFSTLEIQRTEQGDSAMYLCASTPGLAGEVKFFGPGTRLTVL.

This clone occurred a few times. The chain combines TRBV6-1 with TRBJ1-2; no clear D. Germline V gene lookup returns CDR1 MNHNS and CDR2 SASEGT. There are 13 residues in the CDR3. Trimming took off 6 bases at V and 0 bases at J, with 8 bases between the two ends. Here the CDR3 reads CASRAGSNYGYTF. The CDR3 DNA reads TGTGCCAGCAGAGCCGGGTCTAACTATGGCTACACCTTC.

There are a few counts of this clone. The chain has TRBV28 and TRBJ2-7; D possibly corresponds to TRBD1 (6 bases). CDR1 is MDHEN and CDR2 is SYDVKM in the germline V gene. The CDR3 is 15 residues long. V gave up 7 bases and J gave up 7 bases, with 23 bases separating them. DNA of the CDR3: TGTGCCAGCACGATACAGGGAAGGCCCGCGTATGAGCAGTACTTC. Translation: CASTIQGRPAYEQYF.

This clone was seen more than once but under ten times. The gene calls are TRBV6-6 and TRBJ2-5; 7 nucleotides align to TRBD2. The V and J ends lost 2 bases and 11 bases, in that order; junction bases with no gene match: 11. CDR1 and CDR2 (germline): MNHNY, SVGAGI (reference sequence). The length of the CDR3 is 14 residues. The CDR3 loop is CASSYGEVRGEQYF. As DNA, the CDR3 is TGTGCCAGCAGTTACGGGGAGGTCCGGGGGGAGCAGTACTTC.